Below are 4 T cell receptor beta chains sequenced from a single sample in a study of vaccination effects on CD4 cells after COVID-19. These receptors have no identified antigens. ViraFEST expansion of antigen-specific CD4+ T cells with viral peptide pools preceded sequencing. Following 10 days of culture, CD4+ T cells were isolated. By PCR, the person was confirmed to have had SARS-CoV-2 infection between March and December 2020. Produced via immunoSEQ multiplex PCR; TCRdb's table is partial and in-frame only. In the table there are around 75,000 clones, roughly 73% of which are singletons. The material sequenced was CD4+ T cells from PBMCs cultured with HIV peptides, taken before COVID-19 vaccination. Stated subset: HIV-1 Nef peptide pool negative control/reference culture. Every receptor here comes from a human donor who had a prior SARS-CoV-2 infection.

The chain links TRBV18 to TRBJ2-7; a possible D gene is TRBD1 (6 bases). CDR1 KGHSH and CDR2 LQKENI come from the germline V gene. Trimming cost V 6 bases and J 3 bases, with 24 bases left between them. This CDR3 contains 17 residues. The CDR3, as DNA: TGTGCCAGCTCCCAAACCGGATCACAGGGCATCGGCTACGAGCAGTACTTC. Protein sequence: CASSQTGSQGIGYEQYF.

For the CDR3, the DNA is TGCAGCGTTGGGGGGGGAGGCCGGGAGCTGTTTTTT. It encodes CSVGGGGRELFF. The gene calls are TRBV29-1 and TRBJ2-2, with 7 bases matching TRBD2. Germline V lookup: CDR1 SQVTM, CDR2 ANQGSEA. CDR3 length: 12 amino acids. Trimming took 4 bases from V and 9 from J; bases not matched to a gene: 5.

The gene calls are TRBV6-6 and TRBJ2-7, with 7 positions matching TRBD1. Trimming at V came to 2 bases and at J to 3 bases, leaving 7 bases not matched to a gene. Germline assignment: CDR1 MNHNY and CDR2 SVGAGI (reference sequence). The CDR3 runs to 15 residues. The CDR3 is CASSYPGQASYEQYF. The CDR3 coding sequence is TGTGCCAGCAGTTACCCCGGACAGGCAAGCTACGAGCAGTACTTC.

The J gene is TRBJ2-5, the V gene TRBV2, with D possibly being TRBD2 (7 bases). Germline V CDR1 and CDR2: SNHLY, FYNNEI. Between the trimmed V and J ends, which lost 7 bases and 7 bases, there was a span of 16 bases. CDR3 length: 13 amino acids. The CDR3 loop reads CASTLGLGGTQYF. The DNA of the CDR3 is TGTGCCAGCACCCTCGGACTAGGGGGGACCCAGTACTTC.